This is a list of T cell receptor beta chains from one sample in a study of graft-versus-host responses after intestinal transplantation. The data were produced by immunoSEQ multiplex PCR, yet TCRdb's version contains in-frame clones alone and is incomplete. The sample has roughly 25,000 clones, around 40% seen once. Sample: alloreactive CD4+ T cells from a mixed lymphocyte reaction culture, taken before intestinal transplant. The receptors come from a human patient who received an intestinal transplant. The CDR3 runs from the conserved cysteine through the conserved F or W.

v_gene	j_gene	CDR3aa
TRBV6-6	TRBJ1-6	CASRVRQGGSPLHF
TRBV7-9	TRBJ2-7	CASSSVSYEQYF
TRBV18	TRBJ2-3	CASSQGTSGITDTQYF
TRBV5-6	TRBJ2-4	CASSPLWREGKNIQYF
TRBV7-6	TRBJ2-3	CASSLAPRGGTQYF
TRBV4-2	TRBJ2-2	CASSQGKGHSGTGELFF
TRBV11-1	TRBJ1-1	CASSPHRGITEAFF
TRBV5-1	TRBJ1-6	CASSLAGGNSPLHF
TRBV30	TRBJ1-2	CAWSVMGPLGRAF
TRBV29-1	TRBJ1-1	CSVSEGLDFF
TRBV30	TRBJ1-2	CAWRGTGMWGYTF
TRBV25-1	TRBJ1-1	CASSGWPNTEAFF
TRBV7-2	TRBJ1-1	CASSLVGGGYTEAFF
TRBV7-9	TRBJ2-3	CASRGTKQGTTDTQYF
TRBV6-1	TRBJ1-6	CASSGGQWGRPLHF
TRBV10-1	TRBJ2-2	CASSESVIGELFF
TRBV27	TRBJ1-3	CASSKRGSGNTIYF
TRBV11-2	TRBJ2-7	CASSRGRGSYEQYF
TRBV7-2	TRBJ2-7	CASSMRPGTPASSYEQYF
TRBV30	TRBJ1-2	CAWSNRFYGYTF
TRBV6-1	TRBJ1-5	CASSEVPYSNQPQHF
TRBV11-3	TRBJ2-6	CASSLQASGANVLTF
TRBV18	TRBJ1-4	CASSTGATNEKLFF
TRBV19	TRBJ2-1	CASSVTSGGAWNEQFF
TRBV4-2	TRBJ1-5	CASSQGQGYGGNQPQHF
TRBV6-6	TRBJ2-5	CASSVTSGRGETQYF
TRBV5-1	TRBJ2-2	CASRWGTSGINTGELFF
TRBV28	TRBJ1-5	CASRLGTGFVRQPQHF
TRBV6-5	TRBJ1-2	CASSYRDRGNYGYTF
TRBV10-3	TRBJ2-7	CAIREAGGGYEQYF
TRBV23-1	TRBJ2-7	CAPQVLAGATYEQYF
TRBV6-5	TRBJ2-1	CASSLLTGTGHNEQFF
TRBV7-9	TRBJ1-2	CASSLGGGPYGYTF
TRBV5-1	TRBJ2-3	CASSLKRGGGTDTQYF
TRBV5-4	TRBJ2-4	CASSTPGRSIQYF
TRBV5-4	TRBJ2-7	CASSQSAGGLYEQYF
TRBV29-1	TRBJ1-2	CSVEGGQGGGYTF
TRBV6-1	TRBJ1-1	CASTLVLGTEAFF
TRBV29-1	TRBJ1-2	CSVANQGANIYGYTF
TRBV29-1	TRBJ2-7	CSVLKGWSLGGTYEQYF
TRBV5-1	TRBJ2-5	CASSFYLRETQYF
TRBV6-1	TRBJ1-1	CASSERDRGRGTEAFF
TRBV5-1	TRBJ2-1	CASSLRDNEQFF
TRBV30	TRBJ1-6	CAWIRSGLSSYNSPLHF
TRBV7-2	TRBJ1-5	CASSLRGGEGQPQHF
TRBV19	TRBJ2-5	CASRAIGGGETQYF
TRBV5-1	TRBJ2-1	CASSLAGSNNEQFF
TRBV7-9	TRBJ1-1	CASSQTGTGAKAFF
TRBV7-3	TRBJ2-2	CASSLFQGLGELFF
TRBV4-1	TRBJ2-6	CASSQDPLFSGANVLTF
TRBV18	TRBJ2-1	CASSPIMTSGTNEQFF
TRBV10-2	TRBJ2-7	CASSDLRSTYEQYF
TRBV5-1	TRBJ1-3	CASSITYRGTSGNTIYF
TRBV4-2	TRBJ1-2	CASSQGTALGGYTF
TRBV30	TRBJ1-6	CAWRRTLNSPLHF
TRBV4-2	TRBJ2-3	CASSHHTTDTQYF